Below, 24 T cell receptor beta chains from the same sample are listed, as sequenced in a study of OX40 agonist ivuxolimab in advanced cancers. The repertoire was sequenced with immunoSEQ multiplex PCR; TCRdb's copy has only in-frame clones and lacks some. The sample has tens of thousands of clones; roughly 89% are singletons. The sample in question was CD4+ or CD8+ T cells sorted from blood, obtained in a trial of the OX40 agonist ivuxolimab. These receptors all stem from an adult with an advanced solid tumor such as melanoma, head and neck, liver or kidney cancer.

CDR3 region: CASSFLSTNSPLHF. The DNA for the CDR3 is TGTGCCAGCAGCTTTTTAAGTACTAATTCACCCCTCCACTTT. The V call is TRBV7-8, the J call TRBJ1-6; the D is unclear. The CDR3 extends over 14 amino acids. The ends were cut back, 3 bases at V and 6 bases at J, with 9 bases in the middle. The V gene's germline CDR1 is SGHVS and CDR2 FQNEAQ.

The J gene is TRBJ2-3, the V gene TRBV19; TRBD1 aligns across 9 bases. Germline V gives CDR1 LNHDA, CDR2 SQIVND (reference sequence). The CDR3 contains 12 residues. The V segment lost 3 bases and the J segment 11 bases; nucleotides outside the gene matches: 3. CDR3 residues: CASSIRQGGQYF. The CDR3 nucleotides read TGTGCCAGTAGTATTCGACAGGGGGGGCAGTATTTT. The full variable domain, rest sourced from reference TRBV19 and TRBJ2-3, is DGGITQSPKYLFRKEGQNVTLSCEQNLNHDAMYWYRQDPGQGLRLIYYSQIVNDFQKGDIAEGYSVSREKKESFPLTVTSAQKNPTAFYLCASSIRQGGQYFGPGTRLTVL.

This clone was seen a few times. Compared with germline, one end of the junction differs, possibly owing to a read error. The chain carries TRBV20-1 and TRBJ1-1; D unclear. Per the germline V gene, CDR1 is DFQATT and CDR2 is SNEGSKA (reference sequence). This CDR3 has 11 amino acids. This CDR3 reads CSARANTEAFF. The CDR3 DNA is TGCAGTGCCAGAGCGAACACTGAAGCTTTCTTT.

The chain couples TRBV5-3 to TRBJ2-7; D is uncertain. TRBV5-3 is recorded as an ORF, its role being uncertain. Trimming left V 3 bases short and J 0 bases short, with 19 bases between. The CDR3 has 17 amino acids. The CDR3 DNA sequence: TGTGCCAGAAGCTCAATATTCGGGCCGCCGCTCTCCTACGAGCAGTACTTC. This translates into CARSSIFGPPLSYEQYF.

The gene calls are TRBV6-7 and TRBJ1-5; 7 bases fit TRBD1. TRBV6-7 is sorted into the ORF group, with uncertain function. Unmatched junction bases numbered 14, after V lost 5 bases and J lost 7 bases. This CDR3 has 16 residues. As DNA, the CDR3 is TGTGCCAGCAGTCTGACACCAGAGGGGGCAGGGCAGCCCCAGCATTTT. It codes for CASSLTPEGAGQPQHF.

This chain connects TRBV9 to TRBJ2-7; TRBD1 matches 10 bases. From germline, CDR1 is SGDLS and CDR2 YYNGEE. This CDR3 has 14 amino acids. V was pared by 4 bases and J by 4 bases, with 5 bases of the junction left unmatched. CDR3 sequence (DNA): TGTGCCAGCAGCAGAGGACAGGGGGATTACGAGCAGTACTTC. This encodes CASSRGQGDYEQYF.

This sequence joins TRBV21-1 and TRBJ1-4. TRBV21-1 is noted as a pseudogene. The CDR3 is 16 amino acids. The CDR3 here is CASSNACEGFNEKLFF. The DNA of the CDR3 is TGTGCCAGCAGCAATGCATGTGAAGGTTTTAATGAAAAACTGTTTTTT.

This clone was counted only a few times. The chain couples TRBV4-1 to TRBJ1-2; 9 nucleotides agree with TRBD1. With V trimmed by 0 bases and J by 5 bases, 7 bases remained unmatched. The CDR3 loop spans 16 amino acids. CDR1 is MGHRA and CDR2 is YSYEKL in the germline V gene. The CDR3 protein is CASSQDLGQGHYGYTF. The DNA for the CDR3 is TGCGCCAGCAGCCAAGACTTGGGACAGGGCCATTATGGCTACACCTTC.

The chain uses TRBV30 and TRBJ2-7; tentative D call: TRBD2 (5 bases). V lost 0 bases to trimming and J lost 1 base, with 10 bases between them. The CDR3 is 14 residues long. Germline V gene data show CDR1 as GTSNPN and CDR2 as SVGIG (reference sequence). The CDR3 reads CAWSVLKRSYEQYF. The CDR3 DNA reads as TGTGCCTGGAGTGTACTGAAGCGGTCCTACGAGCAGTACTTC.

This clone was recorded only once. This CDR3 reads CASSHGLDRQETQYF. Here the CDR3 DNA reads TGTGCCAGCAGCCATGGCCTGGACAGACAAGAGACCCAGTACTTC. The gene calls are TRBV11-3 and TRBJ2-5; a weak D match, TRBD1 (6 bases). Trimming took off 5 bases at V and 2 bases at J, with 15 bases between the two ends. Germline lookup yields CDR1 SGHNT and CDR2 YENEEA. This CDR3 is 15 amino acids long.

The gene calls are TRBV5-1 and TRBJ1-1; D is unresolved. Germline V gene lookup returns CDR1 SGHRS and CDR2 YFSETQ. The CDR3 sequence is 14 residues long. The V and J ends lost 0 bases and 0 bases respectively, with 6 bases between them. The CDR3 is CASSLDQVNTEAFF. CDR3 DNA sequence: TGCGCCAGCAGCTTGGACCAGGTGAACACTGAAGCTTTCTTT.

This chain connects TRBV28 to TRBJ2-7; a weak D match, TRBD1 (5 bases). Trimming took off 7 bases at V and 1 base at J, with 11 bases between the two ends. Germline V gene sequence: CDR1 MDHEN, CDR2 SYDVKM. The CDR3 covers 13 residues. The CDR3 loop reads CASIGHDSYEQYV. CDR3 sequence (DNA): TGTGCCAGCATCGGACATGATTCCTACGAGCAGTACGTC.

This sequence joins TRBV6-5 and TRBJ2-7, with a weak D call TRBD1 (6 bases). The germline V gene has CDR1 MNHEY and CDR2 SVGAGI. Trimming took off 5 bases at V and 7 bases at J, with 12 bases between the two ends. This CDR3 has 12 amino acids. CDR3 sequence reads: CASSEEGVEQYF. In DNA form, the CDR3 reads TGTGCCAGCAGTGAAGAGGGGGTTGAGCAGTACTTC.

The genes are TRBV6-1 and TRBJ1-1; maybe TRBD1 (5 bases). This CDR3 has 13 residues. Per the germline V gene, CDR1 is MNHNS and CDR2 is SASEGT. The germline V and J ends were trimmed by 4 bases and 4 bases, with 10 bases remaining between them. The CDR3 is CASSVSRGTEAFF. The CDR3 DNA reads TGTGCCAGCAGTGTAAGTAGGGGCACTGAAGCTTTCTTT.

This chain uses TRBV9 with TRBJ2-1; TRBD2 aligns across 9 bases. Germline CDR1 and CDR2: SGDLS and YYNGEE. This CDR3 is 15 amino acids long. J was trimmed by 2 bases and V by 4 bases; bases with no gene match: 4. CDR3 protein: CASSYSGGTYNEQFF. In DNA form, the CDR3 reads TGTGCCAGCAGCTATAGCGGGGGTACCTACAATGAGCAGTTCTTC. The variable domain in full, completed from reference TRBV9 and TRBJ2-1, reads DSGVTQTPKHLITATGQRVTLRCSPRSGDLSVYWYQQSLDQGLQFLIQYYNGEERAKGNILERFSAQQFPDLHSELNLSSLELGDSALYFCASSYSGGTYNEQFFGPGTRLTVL.

CDR3 DNA sequence: TGTGCCAGTAGTATAGATCGCCCGGGGACGAACACTGAAGCTTTCTTT. Encoded protein: CASSIDRPGTNTEAFF. This rearrangement joins TRBV19 to TRBJ1-1; possibly TRBD1 for D (5 bases). The CDR3 length is 16 residues. Trimming removed 0 bases at V and 1 base at J, with 12 bases between. Germline values: CDR1 LNHDA, CDR2 SQIVND (reference sequence).

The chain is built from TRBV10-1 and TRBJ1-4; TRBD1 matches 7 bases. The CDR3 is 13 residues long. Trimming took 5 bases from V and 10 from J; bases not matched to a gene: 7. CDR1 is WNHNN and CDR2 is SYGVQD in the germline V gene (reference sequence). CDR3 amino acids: CASSSRQGIKLFF. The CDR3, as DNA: TGCGCCAGCAGTTCGAGACAGGGAATAAAACTGTTTTTT.

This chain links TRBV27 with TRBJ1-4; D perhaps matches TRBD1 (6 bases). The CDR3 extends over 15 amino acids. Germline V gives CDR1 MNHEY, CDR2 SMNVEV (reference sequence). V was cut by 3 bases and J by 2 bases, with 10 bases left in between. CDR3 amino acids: CASSLLGGTNEKLFF. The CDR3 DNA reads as TGTGCCAGCAGTTTGCTAGGGGGGACTAATGAAAAACTGTTTTTT. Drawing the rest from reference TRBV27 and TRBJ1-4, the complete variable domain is EAQVTQNPRYLITVTGKKLTVTCSQNMNHEYMSWYRQDPGLGLRQIYYSMNVEVTDKGDVPEGYKVSRKEKRNFPLILESPSPNQTSLYFCASSLLGGTNEKLFFGSGTQLSVL.

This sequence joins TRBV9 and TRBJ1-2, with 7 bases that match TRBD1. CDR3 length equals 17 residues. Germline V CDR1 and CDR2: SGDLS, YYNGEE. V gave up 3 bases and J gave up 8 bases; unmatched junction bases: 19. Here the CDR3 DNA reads TGTGCCAGCAGCGGGGCCGGGACAGCCTCGACCTTGCGCGGCTACACCTTC. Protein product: CASSGAGTASTLRGYTF.

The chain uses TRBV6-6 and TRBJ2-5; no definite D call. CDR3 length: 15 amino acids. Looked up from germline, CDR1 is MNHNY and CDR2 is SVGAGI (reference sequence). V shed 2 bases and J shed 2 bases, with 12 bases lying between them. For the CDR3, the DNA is TGTGCCAGCAGTTACCAACATCGTGGGCAAGAGACCCAGTACTTC. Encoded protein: CASSYQHRGQETQYF.

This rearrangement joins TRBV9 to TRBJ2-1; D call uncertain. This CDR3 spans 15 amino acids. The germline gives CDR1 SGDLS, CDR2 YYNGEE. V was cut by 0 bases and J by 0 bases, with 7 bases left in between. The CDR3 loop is CASSVEAYSYNEQFF. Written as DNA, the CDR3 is TGTGCCAGCAGCGTAGAAGCCTACTCCTACAATGAGCAGTTCTTC.

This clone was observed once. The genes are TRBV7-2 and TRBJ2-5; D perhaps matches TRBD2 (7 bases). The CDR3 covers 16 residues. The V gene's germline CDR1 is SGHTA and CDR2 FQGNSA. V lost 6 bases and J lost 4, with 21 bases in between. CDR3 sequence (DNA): TGTGCCAGCAGGAGGGGGAGGGAGGGCTATAGAGAGACCCAGTACTTC. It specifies CASRRGREGYRETQYF.

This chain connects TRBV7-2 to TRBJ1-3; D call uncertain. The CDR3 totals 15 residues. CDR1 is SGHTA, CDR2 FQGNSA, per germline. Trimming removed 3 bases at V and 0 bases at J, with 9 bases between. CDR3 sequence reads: CASSFTSSSGNTIYF. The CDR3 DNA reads TGTGCCAGCAGCTTCACCTCGAGCTCTGGAAACACCATATATTTT.

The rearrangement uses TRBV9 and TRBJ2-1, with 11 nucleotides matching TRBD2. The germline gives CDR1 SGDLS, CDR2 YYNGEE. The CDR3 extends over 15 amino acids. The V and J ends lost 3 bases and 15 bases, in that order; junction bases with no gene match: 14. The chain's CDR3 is CASSAPGLAVGPGFF. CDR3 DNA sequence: TGTGCCAGCAGCGCCCCGGGACTAGCGGTTGGTCCGGGGTTCTTC.